Sequencing of this T cell receptor beta chain was carried out in a study of T cell clonality in common variable immunodeficiency. This clone was seen many times. Sequencing ends 3 residues short of the CDR3 end; the germline J gene provides the rest. Profiled with immunoSEQ multiplex PCR; TCRdb holds only in-frame clones, not every one. The sample counts about 40,000 clones, none seen once; the ten largest own 2.8%. The J segment lost 9 bases and the V segment lost 4 bases, leaving 4 bases of the junction unmatched. The CDR3 is 13 residues long. Germline values: CDR1 KGHSH, CDR2 LQKENI. This chain uses TRBV18 with TRBJ2-2, with TRBD2 identical over 8 bases. The receptor comes from a person aged 18-70 years in good health. The material sequenced was peripheral blood mononuclear cells. CDR3 protein: CASSLSGSRELFF. The part of the CDR3 DNA that was read is TGTGCCAGCTCACTCAGCGGGAGTAGGGAG.